The rows below give T cell receptor beta chains drawn from one sample of a study of T cells after yellow fever vaccination. A single record per CDR3 protein comes from TCRdb applying MiXCR to the 5' RACE reads. In the table there are a few hundred thousand distinct CDR3 sequences, roughly a sixth of which are singletons. The sample in question was PBMCs, obtained before the yellow fever booster vaccination. These receptors came from a man in his late teens or twenties who received the YFV17D yellow fever vaccine. Both conserved end residues are part of each CDR3. The D gene is left open where the match is weak. The size entry is marked missing in some rows and otherwise reads once, few, many or a size class.

.	TRBV12-3/TRBV12-4	TRBJ1-2	.	TGTGCCAGCAGGGGACCGCTTGGAGAAAGCGCCTTC	CASRGPLGESAF
few	TRBV6-2/TRBV6-3	TRBJ2-7	.	TGTGCCAGCAGTCCGGGGTCTCCCTACGAGCAGTACTTC	CASSPGSPYEQYF
.	TRBV6-5	TRBJ2-7	.	TGTGCCAGCAGTTACTCGCTCGCACCTTGGGCCTACGAGCAGTACTTC	CASSYSLAPWAYEQYF
.	TRBV27	TRBJ2-3	TRBD2	TGTGCCAGCAGTCACGACCCCGGGGGGGTAACAGATACGCAGTATTTT	CASSHDPGGVTDTQYF
.	TRBV20-1	TRBJ1-6	TRBD1	TGCAGTGCTAGAGTCCCGGACAGGCGGGATTCACCCCTCCACTTT	CSARVPDRRDSPLHF
.	TRBV4-3	TRBJ2-4	.	TGCGCCAGCAGCCAAGACGCGCAGGGCGAGAACATTCAGTACTTC	CASSQDAQGENIQYF
.	TRBV12-3/TRBV12-4	TRBJ2-1	.	TGTGCCAGCAGGGGAGGGGGGTATGAGCAGTTCTTC	CASRGGGYEQFF
few	TRBV7-3	TRBJ2-2	.	TGTGCCAGCAGCTTCACACCAAGAGGCACCGGGGAGCTGTTTTTT	CASSFTPRGTGELFF
few	TRBV5-1	TRBJ2-1	TRBD1	TGCGCCAGCAGCTCGTCGACAGGGTACAATGAGCAGTTCTTC	CASSSSTGYNEQFF
.	TRBV6-5	TRBJ2-3	TRBD2	TGTGCCAGCAGCCGACTAGCGGGGGGGTTAGATACGCAGTATTTT	CASSRLAGGLDTQYF
.	TRBV12-5	TRBJ2-3	TRBD1	TGTGCTAGTGCCTCGCCGGGACAGGTAGATACGCAGTATTTT	CASASPGQVDTQYF
few	TRBV7-2	TRBJ2-3	TRBD2	TGTGCCAGCAGCTTAGTGCCTAGCGGTAGCACAGATACGCAGTATTTT	CASSLVPSGSTDTQYF
.	TRBV5-6	TRBJ2-7	.	TGTGCCAGCAGCCGCCCCATGGGCGAGCAGTACTTC	CASSRPMGEQYF
many	TRBV5-1	TRBJ2-1	.	TGCGCCAGCAGCTTCGGCGGAAGCAATGAGCAGTTCTTC	CASSFGGSNEQFF
few	TRBV5-6	TRBJ2-2	TRBD1	TGTGCCAGCGCCGACAGGGGTAAAAACACCGGGGAGCTGTTTTTT	CASADRGKNTGELFF
.	TRBV12-3/TRBV12-4	TRBJ2-5	.	TGTGCCAGCAGTGCCGGTGTGTTGGGGTTGGAAGAGACCCAGTACTTC	CASSAGVLGLEETQYF
.	TRBV12-3/TRBV12-4	TRBJ1-3	.	TGTGCCAGCAACCGCCTTAAAAGGGGGGCCTCTGGAAACACCATATATTTT	CASNRLKRGASGNTIYF
.	TRBV5-1	TRBJ2-3	TRBD1	TGCGCCAGCAGCTACAGGGGGCCTATGGATACGCAGTATTTT	CASSYRGPMDTQYF
.	TRBV7-2	TRBJ1-1	.	TGTGCCAGCAGCTTAGGTTTGGTGAACACTGAAGCTTTCTTT	CASSLGLVNTEAFF
.	TRBV6-5	TRBJ1-4	.	TGTGCCAGCAAGCGGGCCCCAACTAATGAAAAACTGTTTTTT	CASKRAPTNEKLFF
.	TRBV29-1	TRBJ2-1	.	TGCAGCGTTGGGGTGACGGGGGAGAATTACAATGAGCAGTTCTTC	CSVGVTGENYNEQFF
few	TRBV12-3/TRBV12-4	TRBJ2-5	TRBD2	TGTGCCAGCAGTTTAGGTAGCGGGGGGCCGTCCGGGACCCAGTACTTC	CASSLGSGGPSGTQYF
.	TRBV23-1	TRBJ2-3	.	TGCGCCAGCAGTCAACGTCAGGACCGGGATCCAACAGATACGCAGTATTTT	CASSQRQDRDPTDTQYF
.	TRBV5-1	TRBJ2-3	.	TGCGCCAGCAGCTTGGTCTGGGTGGCAGATACGCAGTATTTT	CASSLVWVADTQYF
few	TRBV5-1	TRBJ2-1	TRBD2	TGCGCCAGCAGCTTGGACAGGACTAGCGGGGGGGCCTCGGTCAATGAGCAGTTCTTC	CASSLDRTSGGASVNEQFF